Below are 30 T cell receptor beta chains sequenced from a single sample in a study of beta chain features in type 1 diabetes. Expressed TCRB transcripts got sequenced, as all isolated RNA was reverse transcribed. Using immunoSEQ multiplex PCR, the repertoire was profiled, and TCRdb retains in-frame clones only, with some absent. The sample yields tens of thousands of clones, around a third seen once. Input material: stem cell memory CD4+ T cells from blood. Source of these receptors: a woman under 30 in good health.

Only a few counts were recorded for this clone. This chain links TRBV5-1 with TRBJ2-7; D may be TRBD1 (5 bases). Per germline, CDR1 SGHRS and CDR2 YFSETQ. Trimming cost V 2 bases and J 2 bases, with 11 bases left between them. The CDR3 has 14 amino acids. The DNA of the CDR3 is TGCGCCAGCAGCTTAACACAGGTAACCTACGAGCAGTACTTC. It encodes CASSLTQVTYEQYF. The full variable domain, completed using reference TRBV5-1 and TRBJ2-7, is KAGVTQTPRYLIKTRGQQVTLSCSPISGHRSVSWYQQTPGQGLQFLFEYFSETQRNKGNFPGRFSGRQFSNSRSEMNVSTLELGDSALYLCASSLTQVTYEQYFGPGTRLTVT.

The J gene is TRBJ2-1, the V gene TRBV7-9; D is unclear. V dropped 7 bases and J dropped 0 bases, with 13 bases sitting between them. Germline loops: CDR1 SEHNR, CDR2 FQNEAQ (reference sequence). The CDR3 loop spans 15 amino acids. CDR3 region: CASTSGSDSYNEQFF. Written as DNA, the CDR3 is TGTGCCAGCACCTCCGGGTCTGACTCCTACAATGAGCAGTTCTTC.

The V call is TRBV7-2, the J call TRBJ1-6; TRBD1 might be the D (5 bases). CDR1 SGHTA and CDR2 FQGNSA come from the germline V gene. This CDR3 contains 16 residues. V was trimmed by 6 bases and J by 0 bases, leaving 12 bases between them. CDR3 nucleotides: TGTGCCAGCAGACGAGACAGCTCCTCCTATAATTCACCCCTCCACTTT. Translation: CASRRDSSSYNSPLHF.

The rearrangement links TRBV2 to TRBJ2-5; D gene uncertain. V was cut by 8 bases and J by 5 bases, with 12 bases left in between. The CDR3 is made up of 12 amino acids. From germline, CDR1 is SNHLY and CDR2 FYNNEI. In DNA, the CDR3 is TGTGCCAGCGGGTCTAGATCCGAGACCCAGTACTTC. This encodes CASGSRSETQYF.

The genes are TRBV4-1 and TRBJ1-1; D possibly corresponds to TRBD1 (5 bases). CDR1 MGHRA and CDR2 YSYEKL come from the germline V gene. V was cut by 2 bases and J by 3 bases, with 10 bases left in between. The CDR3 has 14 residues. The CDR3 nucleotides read TGCGCCAGCAGCCAACCGGCGGGGGACACTGAAGCTTTCTTT. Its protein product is CASSQPAGDTEAFF.

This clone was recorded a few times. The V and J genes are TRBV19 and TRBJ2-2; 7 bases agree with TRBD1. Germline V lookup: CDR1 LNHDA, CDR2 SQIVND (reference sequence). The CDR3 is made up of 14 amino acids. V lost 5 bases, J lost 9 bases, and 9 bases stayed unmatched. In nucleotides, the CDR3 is TGTGCCAGTAGTTCCCCGACAGGGATCCGGGAGCTGTTTTTT. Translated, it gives CASSSPTGIRELFF. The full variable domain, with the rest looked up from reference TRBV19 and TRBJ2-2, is DGGITQSPKYLFRKEGQNVTLSCEQNLNHDAMYWYRQDPGQGLRLIYYSQIVNDFQKGDIAEGYSVSREKKESFPLTVTSAQKNPTAFYLCASSSPTGIRELFFGEGSRLTVL.

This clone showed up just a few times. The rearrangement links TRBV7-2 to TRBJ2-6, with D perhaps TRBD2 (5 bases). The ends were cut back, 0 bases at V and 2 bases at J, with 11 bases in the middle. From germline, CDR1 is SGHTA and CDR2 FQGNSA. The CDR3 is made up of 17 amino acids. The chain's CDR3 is CASSLAFQEAGANVLTF. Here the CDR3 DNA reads TGTGCCAGCAGCTTAGCGTTCCAGGAGGCTGGGGCCAACGTCCTGACTTTC.

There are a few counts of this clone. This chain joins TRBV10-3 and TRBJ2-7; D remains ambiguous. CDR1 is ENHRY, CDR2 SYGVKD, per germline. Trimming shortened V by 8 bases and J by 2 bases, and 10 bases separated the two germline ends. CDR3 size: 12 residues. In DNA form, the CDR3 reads TGTGCCATCGGCGGCAGTGCCTACGAGCAGTACTTC. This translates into CAIGGSAYEQYF.

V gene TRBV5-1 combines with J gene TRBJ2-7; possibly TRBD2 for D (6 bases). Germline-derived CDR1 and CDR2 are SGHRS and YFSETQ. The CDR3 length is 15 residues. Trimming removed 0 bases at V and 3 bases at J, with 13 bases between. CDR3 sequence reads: CASSLDGTDRYEQYF. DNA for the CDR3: TGCGCCAGCAGCTTGGACGGGACTGACCGCTACGAGCAGTACTTC. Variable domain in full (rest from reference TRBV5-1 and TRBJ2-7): KAGVTQTPRYLIKTRGQQVTLSCSPISGHRSVSWYQQTPGQGLQFLFEYFSETQRNKGNFPGRFSGRQFSNSRSEMNVSTLELGDSALYLCASSLDGTDRYEQYFGPGTRLTVT.

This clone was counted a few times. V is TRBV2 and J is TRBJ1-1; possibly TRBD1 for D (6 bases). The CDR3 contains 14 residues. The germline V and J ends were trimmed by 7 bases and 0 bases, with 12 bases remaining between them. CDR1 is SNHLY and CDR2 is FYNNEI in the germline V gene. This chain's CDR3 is CASIFQGMNTEAFF. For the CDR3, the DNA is TGTGCCAGCATTTTCCAGGGGATGAACACTGAAGCTTTCTTT.

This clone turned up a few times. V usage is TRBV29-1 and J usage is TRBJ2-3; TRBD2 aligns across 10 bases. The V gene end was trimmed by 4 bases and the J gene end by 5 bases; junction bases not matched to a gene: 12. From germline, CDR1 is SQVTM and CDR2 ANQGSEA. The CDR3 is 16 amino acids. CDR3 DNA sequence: TGCAGCGTTGGTTTAGGGGCTAGCGGGGGTGGAGATACGCAGTATTTT. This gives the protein CSVGLGASGGGDTQYF.

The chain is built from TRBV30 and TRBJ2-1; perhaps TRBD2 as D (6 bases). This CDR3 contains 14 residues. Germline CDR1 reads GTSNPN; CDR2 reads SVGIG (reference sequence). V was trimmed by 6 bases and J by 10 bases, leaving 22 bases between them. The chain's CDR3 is CACRAAGGIGEQFF. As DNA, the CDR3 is TGTGCCTGTCGTGCGGCGGGCGGGATAGGGGAGCAGTTCTTC.

The DNA of the CDR3 is TGTGCCAGCAGCCTTACGAGCAGGGCAGATACGCAGTATTTT. Its translation: CASSLTSRADTQYF. V and J are TRBV9 and TRBJ2-3, with D possibly TRBD1 on 5 matching bases. CDR1 is SGDLS, CDR2 YYNGEE, per germline. Trimming stripped 4 bases from V and 4 bases from J, with 13 bases between. CDR3 length: 14 amino acids.

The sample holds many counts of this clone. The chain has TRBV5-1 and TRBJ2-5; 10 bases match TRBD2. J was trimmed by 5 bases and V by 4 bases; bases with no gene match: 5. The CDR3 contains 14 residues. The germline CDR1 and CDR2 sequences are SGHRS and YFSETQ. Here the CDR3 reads CASSEGLAMETQYF. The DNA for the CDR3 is TGCGCCAGCAGCGAGGGACTAGCGATGGAGACCCAGTACTTC.

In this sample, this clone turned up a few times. In DNA, the CDR3 is TGTGCCAGCAGTTACCCCCAGGGGACCCAGTACTTC. Its translation is CASSYPQGTQYF. V usage is TRBV6-5 and J usage is TRBJ2-5; D may be TRBD1 (5 bases). The CDR3 extends over 12 amino acids. The germline V gene encodes CDR1 MNHEY and CDR2 SVGAGI. Trimming cost V 2 bases and J 7 bases, with 8 bases left between them.

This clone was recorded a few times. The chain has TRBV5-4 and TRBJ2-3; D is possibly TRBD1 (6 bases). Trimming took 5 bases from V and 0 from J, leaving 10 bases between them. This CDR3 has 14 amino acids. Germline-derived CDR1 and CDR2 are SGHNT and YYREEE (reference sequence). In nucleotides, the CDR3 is TGTGCCAGCAGACCCGACAGGAGCACAGATACGCAGTATTTT. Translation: CASRPDRSTDTQYF.

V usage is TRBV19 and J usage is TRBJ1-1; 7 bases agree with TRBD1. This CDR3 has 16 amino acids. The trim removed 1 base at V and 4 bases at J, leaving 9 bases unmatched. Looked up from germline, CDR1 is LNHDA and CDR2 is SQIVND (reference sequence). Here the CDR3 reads CASSIGYRGAGTEAFF. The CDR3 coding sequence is TGTGCCAGTAGTATAGGGTACAGGGGCGCTGGCACTGAAGCTTTCTTT.

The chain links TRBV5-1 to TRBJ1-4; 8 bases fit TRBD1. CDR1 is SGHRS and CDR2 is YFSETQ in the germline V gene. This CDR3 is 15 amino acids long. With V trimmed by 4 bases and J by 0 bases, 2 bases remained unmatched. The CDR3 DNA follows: TGCGCCAGCAGCCTACAGGGGGCAACTAATGAAAAACTGTTTTTT. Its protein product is CASSLQGATNEKLFF. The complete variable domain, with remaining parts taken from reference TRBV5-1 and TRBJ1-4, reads KAGVTQTPRYLIKTRGQQVTLSCSPISGHRSVSWYQQTPGQGLQFLFEYFSETQRNKGNFPGRFSGRQFSNSRSEMNVSTLELGDSALYLCASSLQGATNEKLFFGSGTQLSVL.

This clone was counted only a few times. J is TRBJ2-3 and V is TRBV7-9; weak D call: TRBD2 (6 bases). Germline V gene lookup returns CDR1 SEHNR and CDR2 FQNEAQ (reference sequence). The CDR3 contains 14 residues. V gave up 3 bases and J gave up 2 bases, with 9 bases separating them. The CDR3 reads CASSLGGITDTQYF. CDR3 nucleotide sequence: TGTGCCAGCAGCTTGGGGGGTATCACAGATACGCAGTATTTT.

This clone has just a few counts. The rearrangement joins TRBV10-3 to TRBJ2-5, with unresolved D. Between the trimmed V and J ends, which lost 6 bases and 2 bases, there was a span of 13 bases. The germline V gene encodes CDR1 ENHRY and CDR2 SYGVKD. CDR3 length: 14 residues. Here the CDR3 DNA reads TGTGCCATCAGGGCAGGAATCGCACAAGAGACCCAGTACTTC. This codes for CAIRAGIAQETQYF.

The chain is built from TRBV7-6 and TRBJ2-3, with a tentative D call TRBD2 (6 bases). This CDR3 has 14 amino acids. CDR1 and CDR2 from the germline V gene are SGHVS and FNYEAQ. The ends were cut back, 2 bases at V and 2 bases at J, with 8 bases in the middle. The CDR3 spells CASSLQRATDTQYF. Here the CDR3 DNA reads TGTGCCAGCAGCTTACAGCGGGCCACAGATACGCAGTATTTT.

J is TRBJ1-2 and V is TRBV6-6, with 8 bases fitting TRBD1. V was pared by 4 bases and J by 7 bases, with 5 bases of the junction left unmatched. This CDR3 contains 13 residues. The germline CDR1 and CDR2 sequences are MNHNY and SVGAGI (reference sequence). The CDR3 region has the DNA TGTGCCAGCAGTTCCCAGGGGGCTGGTGGCTACACCTTC. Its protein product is CASSSQGAGGYTF.

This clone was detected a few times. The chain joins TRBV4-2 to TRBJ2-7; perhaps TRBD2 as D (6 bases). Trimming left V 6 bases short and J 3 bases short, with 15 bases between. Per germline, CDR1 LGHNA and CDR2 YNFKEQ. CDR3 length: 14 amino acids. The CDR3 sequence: CASSLFRTIYEQYF. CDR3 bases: TGTGCCAGCAGTCTCTTTAGGACTATCTACGAGCAGTACTTC.

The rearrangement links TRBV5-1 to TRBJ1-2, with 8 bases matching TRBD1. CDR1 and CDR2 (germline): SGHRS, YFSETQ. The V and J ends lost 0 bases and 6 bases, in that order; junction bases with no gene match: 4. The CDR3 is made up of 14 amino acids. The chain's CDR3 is CASSLGAGGDGYTF. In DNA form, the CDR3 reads TGCGCCAGCAGCTTGGGGGCAGGGGGCGATGGCTACACCTTC.

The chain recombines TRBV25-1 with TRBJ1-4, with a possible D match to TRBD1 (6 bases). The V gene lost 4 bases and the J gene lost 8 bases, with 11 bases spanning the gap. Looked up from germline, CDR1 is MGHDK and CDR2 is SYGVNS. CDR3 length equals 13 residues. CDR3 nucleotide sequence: TGTGCCAGCAGTGGTAGGGGGTACGAAAAACTGTTTTTT. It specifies CASSGRGYEKLFF.

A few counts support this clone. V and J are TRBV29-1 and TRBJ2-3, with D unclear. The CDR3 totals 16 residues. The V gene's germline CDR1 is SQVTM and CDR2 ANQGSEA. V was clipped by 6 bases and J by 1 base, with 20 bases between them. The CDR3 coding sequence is TGCAGCGTGACGAATTGGGTCAGCGACGGCACAGATACGCAGTATTTT. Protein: CSVTNWVSDGTDTQYF.

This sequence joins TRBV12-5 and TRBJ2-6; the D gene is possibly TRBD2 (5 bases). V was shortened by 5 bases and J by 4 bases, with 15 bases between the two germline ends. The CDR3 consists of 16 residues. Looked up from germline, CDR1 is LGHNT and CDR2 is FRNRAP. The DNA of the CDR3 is TGTGCTAGTGGTCGAGGGTCATCGGCCGGGGCCAACGTCCTGACTTTC. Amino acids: CASGRGSSAGANVLTF.

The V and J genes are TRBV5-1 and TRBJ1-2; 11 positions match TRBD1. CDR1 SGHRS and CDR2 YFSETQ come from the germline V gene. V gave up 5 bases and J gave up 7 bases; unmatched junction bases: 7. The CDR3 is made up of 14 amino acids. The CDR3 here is CASSPRTGGSGYTF. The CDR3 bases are TGCGCCAGCAGTCCGAGGACAGGGGGCTCTGGCTACACCTTC.

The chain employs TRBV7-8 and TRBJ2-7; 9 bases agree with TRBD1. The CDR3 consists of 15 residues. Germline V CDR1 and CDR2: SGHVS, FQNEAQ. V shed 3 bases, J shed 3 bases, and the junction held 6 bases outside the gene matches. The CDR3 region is CASSFPGQGFYEQYF. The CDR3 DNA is TGTGCCAGCAGCTTTCCGGGACAGGGATTCTACGAGCAGTACTTC.

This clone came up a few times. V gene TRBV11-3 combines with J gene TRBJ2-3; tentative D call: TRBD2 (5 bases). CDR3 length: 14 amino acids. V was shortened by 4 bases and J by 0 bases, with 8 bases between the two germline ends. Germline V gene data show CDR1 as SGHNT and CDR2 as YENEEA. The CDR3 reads CASSSGISTDTQYF. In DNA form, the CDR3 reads TGTGCCAGCAGCTCCGGGATCAGCACAGATACGCAGTATTTT.